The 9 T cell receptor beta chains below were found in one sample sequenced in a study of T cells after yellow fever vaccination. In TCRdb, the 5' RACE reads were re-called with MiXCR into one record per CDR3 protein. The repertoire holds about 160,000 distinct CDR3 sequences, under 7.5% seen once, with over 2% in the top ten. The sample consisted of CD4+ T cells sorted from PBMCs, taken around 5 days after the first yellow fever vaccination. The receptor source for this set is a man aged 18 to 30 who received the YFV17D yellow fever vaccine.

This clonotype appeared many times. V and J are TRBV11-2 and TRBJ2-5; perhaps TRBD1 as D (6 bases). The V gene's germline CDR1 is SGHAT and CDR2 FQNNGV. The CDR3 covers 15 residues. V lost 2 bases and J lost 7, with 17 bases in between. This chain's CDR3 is CASSLQQGEVGTQYF. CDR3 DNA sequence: TGTGCCAGCAGCTTACAACAGGGAGAAGTAGGGACCCAGTACTTC. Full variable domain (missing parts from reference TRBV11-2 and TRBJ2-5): EAGVAQSPRYKIIEKRQSVAFWCNPISGHATLYWYQQILGQGPKLLIQFQNNGVVDDSQLPKDRFSAERLKGVDSTLKIQPAKLEDSAVYLCASSLQQGEVGTQYFGPGTRLLVL.

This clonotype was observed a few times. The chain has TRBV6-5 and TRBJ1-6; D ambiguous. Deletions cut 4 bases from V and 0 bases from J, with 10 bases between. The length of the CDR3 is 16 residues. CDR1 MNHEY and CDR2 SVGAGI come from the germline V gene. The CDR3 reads CASSSVFRSYNSPLHF. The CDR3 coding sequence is TGTGCCAGCAGTTCAGTATTTCGCTCCTATAATTCACCCCTCCACTTT.

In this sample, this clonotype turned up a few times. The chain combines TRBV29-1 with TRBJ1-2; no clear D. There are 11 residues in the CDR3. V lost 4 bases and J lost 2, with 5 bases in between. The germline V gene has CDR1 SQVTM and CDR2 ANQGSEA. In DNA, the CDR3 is TGCAGCGTTGTAGCGAACTATGGCTACACCTTC. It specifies CSVVANYGYTF.

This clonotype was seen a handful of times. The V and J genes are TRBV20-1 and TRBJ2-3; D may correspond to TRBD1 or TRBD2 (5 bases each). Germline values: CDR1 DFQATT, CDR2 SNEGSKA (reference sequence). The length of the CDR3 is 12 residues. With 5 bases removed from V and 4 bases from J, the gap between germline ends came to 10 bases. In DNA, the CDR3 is TGCAGTGCTTTGAGAGGGGCAGATACGCAGTATTTT. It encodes CSALRGADTQYF.

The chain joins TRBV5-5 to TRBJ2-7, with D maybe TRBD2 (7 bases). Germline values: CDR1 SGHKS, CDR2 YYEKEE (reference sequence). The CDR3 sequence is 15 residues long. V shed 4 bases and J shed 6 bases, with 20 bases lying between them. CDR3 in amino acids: CASSLLGGQGSEQYF. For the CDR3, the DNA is TGTGCCAGCAGCCTGCTGGGGGGGCAGGGGTCCGAGCAGTACTTC.

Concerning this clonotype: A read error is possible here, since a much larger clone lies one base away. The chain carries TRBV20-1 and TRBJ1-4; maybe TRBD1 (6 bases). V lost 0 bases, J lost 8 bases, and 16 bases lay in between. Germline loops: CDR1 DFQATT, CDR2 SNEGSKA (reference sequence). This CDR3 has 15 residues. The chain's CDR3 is CSARDWDKTLEKLFF. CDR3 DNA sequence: TGCAGTGCTAGAGATTGGGACAAAACCCTAGAAAAACTGTTTTTT.

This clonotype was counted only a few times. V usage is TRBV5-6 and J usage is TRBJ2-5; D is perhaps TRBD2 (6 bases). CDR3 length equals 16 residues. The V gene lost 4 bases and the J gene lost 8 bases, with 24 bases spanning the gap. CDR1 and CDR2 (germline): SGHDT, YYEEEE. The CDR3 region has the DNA TGTGCCAGCAGCCAGGACGCCCCGGGACTCTCTCTTACCCAGTACTTC. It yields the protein CASSQDAPGLSLTQYF.

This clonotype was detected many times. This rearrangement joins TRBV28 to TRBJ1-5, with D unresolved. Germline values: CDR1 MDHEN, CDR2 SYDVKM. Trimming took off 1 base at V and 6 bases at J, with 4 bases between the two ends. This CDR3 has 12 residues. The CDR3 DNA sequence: TGTGCCAGCAGTTTATACCGTCAGCCCCAGCATTTT. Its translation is CASSLYRQPQHF.

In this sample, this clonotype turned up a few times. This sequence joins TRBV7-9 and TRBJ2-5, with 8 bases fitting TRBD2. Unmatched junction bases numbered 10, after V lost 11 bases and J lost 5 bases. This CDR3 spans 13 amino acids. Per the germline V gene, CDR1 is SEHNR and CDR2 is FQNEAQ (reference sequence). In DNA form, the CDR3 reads TGTGCCTCCGGGGGGGCCGGGGGGGAGACCCAGTACTTC. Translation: CASGGAGGETQYF.